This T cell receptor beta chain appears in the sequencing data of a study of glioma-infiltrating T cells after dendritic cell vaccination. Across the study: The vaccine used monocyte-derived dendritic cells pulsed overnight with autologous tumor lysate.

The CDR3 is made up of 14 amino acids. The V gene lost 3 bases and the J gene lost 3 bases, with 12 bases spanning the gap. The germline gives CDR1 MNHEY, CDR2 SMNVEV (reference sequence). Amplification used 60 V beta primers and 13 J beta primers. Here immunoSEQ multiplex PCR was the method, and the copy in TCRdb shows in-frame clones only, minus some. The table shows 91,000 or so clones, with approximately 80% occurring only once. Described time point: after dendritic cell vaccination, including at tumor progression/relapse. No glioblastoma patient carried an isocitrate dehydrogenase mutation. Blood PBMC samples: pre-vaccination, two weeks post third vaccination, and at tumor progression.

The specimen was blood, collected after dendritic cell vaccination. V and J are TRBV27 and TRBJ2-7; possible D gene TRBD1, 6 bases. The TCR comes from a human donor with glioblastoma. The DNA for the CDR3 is TGTGCCAGCAGTTTGATGGGGGCGGACTACGAGCAGTACTTC. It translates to CASSLMGADYEQYF.